This is a list of T cell receptor beta chains from one sample in a study of cytomegalovirus exposure and HLA in healthy donors. The protocol was immunoSEQ multiplex PCR, while the TCRdb copy is restricted to in-frame clones and leaves out a portion. This table holds about 150,000 clones. Sample: PBMCs. The receptors come from a man aged 25-45 years in good health and CMV-seronegative. Both conserved end residues are part of each CDR3. A D gene is named only where the DNA matches it firmly.

d_call,j_call,v_call,cdr3_nt,cdr3_aa
TRBD1,TRBJ2-7,TRBV10-3,TGTGCCGTCGTCGATAGGACAGGGAACTACGAGCAGTACTTC,CAVVDRTGNYEQYF
TRBD1,TRBJ1-4,TRBV27,TGTGCCAGCAGGGGACAGGGCTATGAAAAACTGTTTTTT,CASRGQGYEKLFF
.,TRBJ2-7,TRBV27,TGTGCCAGCAGTTTATCCCGGGGTTCCTACGAGCAGTACTTC,CASSLSRGSYEQYF
.,TRBJ2-7,TRBV15,TGTGCCACCAGCAAAGCCTGGACGGGAGCGGACGAGCAGTACTTC,CATSKAWTGADEQYF
.,TRBJ1-1,TRBV6-1,TGTGCCAGCAGCCTTTTCGACAAGAACACTGAAGCTTTCTTT,CASSLFDKNTEAFF
.,TRBJ2-1,TRBV6-5,TGTGCCAGCAGTACCGGGACTCCAAGCCAGAATGAGCAGTTCTTC,CASSTGTPSQNEQFF
.,TRBJ2-1,TRBV7-9,TGTGCCAGCAGCTTAGTCGGGACTCCCTACAATGAGCAGTTCTTC,CASSLVGTPYNEQFF
.,TRBJ2-2,TRBV4-3,TGCGCCAGCAGCCAATTCCGAAGGGGAGGCACCGGGGAGCTGTTTTTT,CASSQFRRGGTGELFF
TRBD1,TRBJ1-5,TRBV6-1,TGTGCCAGCAGTGAACTGGGACAGGGGAATCAGCCCCAGCATTTT,CASSELGQGNQPQHF
TRBD2,TRBJ2-5,TRBV25-1,TGTGCCAGCAGTGAAAAACACAGCGGGATTCAAGAGACCCAGTACTTC,CASSEKHSGIQETQYF
.,TRBJ1-1,TRBV6-5,TGTGCCAGCACCCGTATGGGGGGCACTGAAGCTTTCTTT,CASTRMGGTEAFF
TRBD1,TRBJ1-2,TRBV2,TGTGCCAGTACCGCAGGGGGCGACGGCTACACCTTC,CASTAGGDGYTF
TRBD2,TRBJ2-2,TRBV9,TGTGCCAGCAGCGTAGGCCTAGCGGAAACCGGGGAGCTGTTTTTT,CASSVGLAETGELFF
.,TRBJ1-2,TRBV7-8,TGTGCCAGCAGACGAGAGACCTACAGGGAGGGTGGCTACACCTTC,CASRRETYREGGYTF
TRBD2,TRBJ2-7,TRBV6-6,TGTGCCAGCAGCCGACTAGCGGGTGGACCCTACGAGCAGTACTTC,CASSRLAGGPYEQYF
.,TRBJ2-7,TRBV15,TGTGCCACCAGCTCCTCCCCCTTTACGGGATCAAGCGAGCAGTACTTC,CATSSSPFTGSSEQYF
.,TRBJ2-2,TRBV14,TGTGCCAGCAGCGGCGGTAGGACAGCGAACACCGGGGAGCTGTTTTTT,CASSGGRTANTGELFF
.,TRBJ1-6,TRBV19,TGTGCCAGTAGTCTCGCAGGGGAAGGTTCACCCCTCCACTTT,CASSLAGEGSPLHF
.,TRBJ2-1,TRBV4-1,TGCGCCAGCAGCCAAGTACAGCAGAATGAGCAGTTCTTC,CASSQVQQNEQFF
.,TRBJ1-5,TRBV28,TGTGCCAGCAGCCCCCTTCTGCAGCCCCAGCATTTT,CASSPLLQPQHF
.,TRBJ1-5,TRBV5-1,TGCGCCAGCAGCTTTTTCCGACAGGATAGCAATCAGCCCCAGCATTTT,CASSFFRQDSNQPQHF
TRBD1,TRBJ2-7,TRBV25-1,TGTGCCAGCAGTGACCAAGGGACAGGGAGTATCTACGAGCAGTACTTC,CASSDQGTGSIYEQYF
TRBD1,TRBJ1-2,TRBV4-1,TGCGCCAGCAGCCAAGATCAACAGGGGGGATCTGATGGCTACACCTTC,CASSQDQQGGSDGYTF
.,TRBJ1-1,TRBV29-1,TGCAGCGTTGATAAGGCAGGCAGCACTGAAGCTTTCTTT,CSVDKAGSTEAFF
TRBD2,TRBJ2-3,TRBV6-1,TGTGCCAGCAGTGCTATAGCGGGGCTAAGCACAGATACGCAGTATTTT,CASSAIAGLSTDTQYF
TRBD2,TRBJ2-7,TRBV28,TGTGCCAGCAGTTTATTTGCGGGAGGGCTGCCGGTTACCTACGAGCAGTACTTC,CASSLFAGGLPVTYEQYF
.,TRBJ1-1,TRBV4-1,TGCGCCAGCATTGGACAGACGAACACTGAAGCTTTCTTT,CASIGQTNTEAFF
TRBD2,TRBJ2-4,TRBV11-2,TGTGCCAGCAGCTATGGACTAGCGGCAAACATTCAGTACTTC,CASSYGLAANIQYF
.,TRBJ2-3,TRBV11-3,TGTGCCAGCAGCCCCGGAGAGGATGGAGATACGCAGTATTTT,CASSPGEDGDTQYF
.,TRBJ1-5,TRBV15,TGTGCCACCAGCAGAGATACAGCCCGGCAGCCCCAGCATTTT,CATSRDTARQPQHF
TRBD1,TRBJ1-5,TRBV27,TGTGCCAGCAGTGAGACAGGGCTCGATCAGCCCCAGCATTTT,CASSETGLDQPQHF
TRBD1,TRBJ1-1,TRBV29-1,TGCAGCGTCCGTCGTACAGGGGCAGCTTTCTTT,CSVRRTGAAFF
.,TRBJ1-4,TRBV5-1,TGCGCCAGCAGCTTGGAACACAGGGAAAAACTGTTTTTT,CASSLEHREKLFF
.,TRBJ1-1,TRBV6-1,TGTGCCAGCAGTGAAATAGGGGGAAGGACTGAAGCTTTCTTT,CASSEIGGRTEAFF
.,TRBJ2-7,TRBV4-3,TGCGCCAGCAGCCAAGAACGGAGAGAAACCTACGAGCAGTACTTC,CASSQERRETYEQYF
.,TRBJ1-3,TRBV19,TGTGCCAGCAGTAGTACGGTGGCAGGGATCTCTGGAAACACCATATATTTT,CASSSTVAGISGNTIYF
TRBD1,TRBJ2-5,TRBV5-1,TGCGCCAGCAGCTTGGGCCCCTGGGACAGGGGGTTGGAGACCCAGTACTTC,CASSLGPWDRGLETQYF
.,TRBJ1-1,TRBV20-1,TGCAGTGCTCCGAGGAACACTGAAGCTTTCTTT,CSAPRNTEAFF
.,TRBJ1-1,TRBV28,TGTGCCAGCAAAGACTGGCAGAACACTGAAGCTTTCTTT,CASKDWQNTEAFF
TRBD2,TRBJ2-2,TRBV7-8,TGTGCCAGCAGCCCCGCAACTAGCGGGAGTTTTGGCGGGGAGCTGTTTTTT,CASSPATSGSFGGELFF
.,TRBJ1-5,TRBV6-1,TGTGCCAGCAGTGTTCGACGGGGAGAGTGGCCCCAGCATTTT,CASSVRRGEWPQHF
.,TRBJ1-1,TRBV7-8,TGTGCCAGCAGCCCCCGGGTGAACACTGAAGCTTTCTTT,CASSPRVNTEAFF
TRBD1,TRBJ2-2,TRBV27,TGTGCCAGCAGTCCCCGGACAGGGGACACCGGGGAGCTGTTTTTT,CASSPRTGDTGELFF
.,TRBJ1-2,TRBV6-5,TGTGCCAGCAGTTCAAACATAGGAGCTAACTATGGCTACACCTTC,CASSSNIGANYGYTF
TRBD2,TRBJ2-1,TRBV19,TGTGCCAGTAGCTCACTAGCGATGAACACCTACAATGAGCAGTTCTTC,CASSSLAMNTYNEQFF
TRBD2,TRBJ2-3,TRBV30,TGTGCCTGGAGCCGGGGGGGCACCACAGATACGCAGTATTTT,CAWSRGGTTDTQYF
TRBD2,TRBJ2-1,TRBV29-1,TGCAGCGTTAAATATACGGGAGGCCGTTCAAGCTCCTACAATGAGCAGTTCTTC,CSVKYTGGRSSSYNEQFF
.,TRBJ1-4,TRBV2,TGTGCCAATTCGGCGGTCTCAACTAATGAAAAACTGTTTTTT,CANSAVSTNEKLFF
TRBD2,TRBJ2-1,TRBV5-6,TGTGCCAGCAGCTTGAGGGCGGGAGGTGGCTACAATGAGCAGTTCTTC,CASSLRAGGGYNEQFF
TRBD1,TRBJ1-3,TRBV5-1,TGCGCCAGCAGCTTCGACAGGGAGGGAAACACCATATATTTT,CASSFDREGNTIYF
TRBD1,TRBJ1-5,TRBV5-1,TGCGCCAGCAGCCCGGGACCGGGACAGGGTATGATTAGAGGAAGTCAGCCCCAGCATTTT,CASSPGPGQGMIRGSQPQHF
.,TRBJ2-5,TRBV5-8,TGTGCCAGCAGCTTGGCCTGGACTGCCGGGGCCCAGTACTTC,CASSLAWTAGAQYF
.,TRBJ2-7,TRBV7-2,TGTGCCAGCAGCTTTACACAGGGCTACGAGCAGTACTTC,CASSFTQGYEQYF
TRBD1,TRBJ1-3,TRBV5-5,TGTGCCAGCAGCTTATGGACAGGGTCTAAGGACACCATATATTTT,CASSLWTGSKDTIYF
.,TRBJ2-2,TRBV11-3,TGTGCCAGCAGCTTAGGGCTCCCCGGGGAGCTGTTTTTT,CASSLGLPGELFF